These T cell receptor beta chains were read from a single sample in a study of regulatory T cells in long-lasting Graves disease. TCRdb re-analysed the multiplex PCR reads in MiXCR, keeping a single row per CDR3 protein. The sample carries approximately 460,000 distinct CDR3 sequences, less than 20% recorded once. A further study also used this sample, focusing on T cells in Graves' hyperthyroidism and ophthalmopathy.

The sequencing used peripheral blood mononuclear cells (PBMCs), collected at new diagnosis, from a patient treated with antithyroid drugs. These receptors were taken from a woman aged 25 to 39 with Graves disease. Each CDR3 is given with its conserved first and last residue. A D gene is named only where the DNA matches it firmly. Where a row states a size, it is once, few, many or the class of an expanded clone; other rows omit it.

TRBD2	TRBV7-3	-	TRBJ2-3	CASSLAGSGTWTDTQYF	TGTGCCAGCAGCTTAGCGGGTAGCGGGACCTGGACAGATACGCAGTATTTT
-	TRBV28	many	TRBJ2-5	CASSPYKGRQRSIQETQYF	TGTGCCAGCAGTCCCTATAAAGGGCGCCAAAGGTCGATACAAGAGACCCAGTACTTC
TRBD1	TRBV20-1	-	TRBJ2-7	CSGRDRGNYEQYF	TGCAGTGGGAGGGACAGGGGTAACTACGAGCAGTACTTC
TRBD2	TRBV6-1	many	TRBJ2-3	CASRGLAGGGDTQYF	TGTGCCAGCAGGGGACTAGCGGGAGGAGGAGATACGCAGTATTTT
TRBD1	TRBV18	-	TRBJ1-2	CASSTETGGFGYTF	TGTGCCAGCTCAACGGAGACAGGGGGGTTCGGCTACACCTTC
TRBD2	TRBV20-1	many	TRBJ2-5	CSASLLDWGGETQYF	TGCAGTGCTAGTCTCCTAGATTGGGGGGGGGAGACCCAGTACTTC
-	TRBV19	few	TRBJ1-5	CASSVTNQPQHF	TGTGCCAGTTCTGTGACAAATCAGCCCCAGCATTTT
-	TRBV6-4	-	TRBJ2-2	CASSEQGPTGELFF	TGTGCCAGCAGTGAACAGGGACCCACCGGGGAGCTGTTTTTT
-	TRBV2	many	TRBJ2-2	CASSNIDNTGELFF	TGTGCCAGCAGTAACATCGACAACACCGGGGAGCTGTTTTTT
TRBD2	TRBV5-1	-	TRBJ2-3	CASSSRPQLAALDQYF	TGCGCCAGCAGCTCCAGACCACAACTAGCGGCCTTAGATCAGTATTTT
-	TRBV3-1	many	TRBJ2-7	CASSQDWVPGAYEQYF	TGTGCCAGCAGCCAAGATTGGGTGCCAGGGGCCTACGAGCAGTACTTC
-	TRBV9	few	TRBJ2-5	CASKETQYF	TGTGCCAGCAAAGAGACCCAGTACTTC
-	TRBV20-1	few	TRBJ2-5	CSARTDLQETQYF	TGCAGTGCTAGGACCGATCTCCAAGAGACCCAGTACTTC
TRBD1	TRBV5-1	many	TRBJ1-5	CASSLEGDSHQPQHF	TGCGCCAGCAGCTTGGAGGGGGACAGTCATCAGCCCCAGCATTTT
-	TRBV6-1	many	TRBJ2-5	CASSEARSFQETQYF	TGTGCCAGCAGTGAAGCGCGGAGTTTCCAAGAGACCCAGTACTTC
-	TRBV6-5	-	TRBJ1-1	CASSYSYLGRPQGTEAFF	TGTGCCAGCAGTTACTCATATTTAGGCAGACCCCAAGGCACTGAAGCTTTCTTT
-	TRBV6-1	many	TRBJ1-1	CASSVNGGTEAFF	TGTGCCAGCAGTGTTAACGGTGGCACTGAAGCTTTCTTT
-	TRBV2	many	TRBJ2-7	CASSRTSSDEQYF	TGTGCCAGCAGCAGAACTAGTTCGGACGAGCAGTACTTC
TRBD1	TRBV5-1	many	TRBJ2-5	CASRRQGQETQYF	TGCGCCAGCAGACGACAGGGACAAGAGACCCAGTACTTC
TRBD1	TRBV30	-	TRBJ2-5	CASLPYRGQSETQYF	TGTGCCTCCCTTCCCTACAGGGGGCAGTCAGAGACCCAGTACTTC
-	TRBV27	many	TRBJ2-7	CASSLSGGWGTYEQYF	TGTGCCAGCAGTTTATCTGGCGGGTGGGGTACCTACGAGCAGTACTTC
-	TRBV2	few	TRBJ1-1	CASSPRLIGNTEAFF	TGTGCCAGCAGTCCCCGACTAATTGGGAACACTGAAGCTTTCTTT
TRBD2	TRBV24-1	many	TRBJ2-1	CATSDLPTSGAYNEQFF	TGTGCCACCAGTGATTTGCCGACTAGCGGGGCCTACAATGAGCAGTTCTTC
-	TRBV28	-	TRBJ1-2	CASSLWRIMEGSYGYTF	TGTGCCAGCAGTTTATGGAGAATCATGGAGGGGTCCTATGGCTACACCTTC
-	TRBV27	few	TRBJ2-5	CASSGGRTQYF	TGTGCCAGCAGTGGGGGGAGGACCCAGTACTTC
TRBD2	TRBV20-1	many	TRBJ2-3	CSARGLAGADTQYF	TGCAGTGCTAGGGGACTAGCGGGAGCAGATACGCAGTATTTT
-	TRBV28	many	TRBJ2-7	CASTLPGTRVSEQYF	TGTGCCAGCACCCTCCCCGGGACACGGGTCTCAGAGCAGTACTTC
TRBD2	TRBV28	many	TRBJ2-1	CASSFPSGSNEQFF	TGTGCCAGCAGTTTTCCTAGCGGGAGCAATGAGCAGTTCTTC
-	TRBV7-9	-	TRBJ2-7	CASSLATGTPAAYEQYF	TGTGCCAGCAGCTTAGCTACCGGGACCCCCGCCGCCTACGAGCAGTACTTC
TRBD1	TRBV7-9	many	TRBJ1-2	CASSLGGQADYTF	TGTGCCAGCAGCTTAGGGGGACAGGCCGACTACACCTTC
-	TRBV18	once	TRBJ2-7	CASSPSGTRDEQYF	TGTGCCAGCTCACCATCCGGGACAAGAGACGAGCAGTACTTC
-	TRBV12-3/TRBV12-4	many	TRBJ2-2	CASTLLGDGELFF	TGTGCCAGCACTCTACTTGGGGACGGGGAGCTGTTTTTT
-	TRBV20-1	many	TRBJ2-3	CSARDWQGLSDTQYF	TGCAGTGCTAGAGATTGGCAGGGATTGTCAGATACGCAGTATTTT
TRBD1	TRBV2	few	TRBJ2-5	CASSRDRVYQETRYF	TGTGCCAGCAGCCGTGACAGGGTGTACCAAGAGACCCGGTACTTC
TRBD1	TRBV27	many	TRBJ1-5	CASSPRQGWQPQHF	TGTGCCAGCAGTCCTAGACAGGGCTGGCAGCCCCAGCATTTT
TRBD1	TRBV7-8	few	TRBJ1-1	CASSSRPGGETEAFF	TGTGCCAGCAGCTCCAGACCAGGGGGGGAAACTGAAGCTTTCTTT
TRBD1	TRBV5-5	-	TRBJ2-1	CASSPRDRGWDEQFF	TGTGCCAGCAGCCCACGGGACAGGGGATGGGATGAGCAGTTCTTC
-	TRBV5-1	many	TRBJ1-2	CASSLVPEYGYTF	TGCGCCAGCAGCTTGGTCCCGGAGTATGGCTACACCTTC
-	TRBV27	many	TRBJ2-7	CASSRDALGEQYF	TGTGCCAGCAGTAGGGACGCCCTGGGAGAGCAGTACTTC
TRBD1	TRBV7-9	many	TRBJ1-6	CASSLDGTVDSPLHF	TGTGCCAGCAGCTTAGACGGGACAGTAGATTCACCCCTCCACTTT
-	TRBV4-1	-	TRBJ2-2	CASSQDRAGELFF	TGCGCCAGCAGCCAAGATCGTGCCGGGGAGCTGTTTTTT
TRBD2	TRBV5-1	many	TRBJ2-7	CASSLAGATYEQYF	TGTGCCAGCAGCTTAGCGGGAGCCACCTACGAGCAGTACTTC
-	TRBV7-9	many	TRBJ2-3	CASSPKGEIDTQYF	TGTGCCAGCAGCCCTAAGGGGGAGATAGATACGCAGTATTTT